These 29 T cell receptor beta chains originate from one sample sequenced in a study of CXCR3-negative and CXCR3-positive naive CD8 T cells. Libraries of TRB cDNA were made by 5' RACE and carried UMIs. No DNA is given; TCRdb re-called the 5' RACE reads and lists each CDR3 protein once. The table lists over 100,000 distinct CDR3 sequences. Source material: naive CXCR3- CD8+ T cells from blood. Regarding subset: CD45RO-CCR7+CD27+CD95- naive CD8+ T cells lacking CXCR3 (TNR3-). The receptors come from a human donor in good health. Some clones in this sample may be carry-over from other donors' samples.

The chain is built from TRBV7-8 and TRBJ2-3; checking the TCRdb D call of TRBD2 is not possible without DNA. The CDR3 sequence is 16 residues long. Germline assignment: CDR1 SGHVS and CDR2 FQNEAQ. The CDR3 is CASSPGTSGSTDTQYF.

The chain couples TRBV5-1 to TRBJ2-3. The CDR3 runs 13 residues. The germline CDR1 and CDR2 sequences are SGHRS and YFSETQ. CDR3 protein: CASSLDPTDTQYF.

V is TRBV29-1 and J is TRBJ2-1; TCRdb proposes TRBD2, but this gene call is untestable without DNA. The germline CDR1 and CDR2 sequences are SQVTM and ANQGSEA. The CDR3 totals 16 residues. The CDR3 is CSVEWRVGSIGNEQFF.

The gene calls are TRBV5-1 and TRBJ2-2; TCRdb's D call, TRBD1, is unchecked because there is no DNA. CDR1 is SGHRS and CDR2 is YFSETQ in the germline V gene. The CDR3 spans 14 residues. CDR3 protein: CASSLVGLTGELFF.

The V gene is TRBV29-1, the J gene TRBJ2-1; TCRdb designates TRBD1, a call that cannot be tested without DNA. The CDR3 is 15 residues long. Germline CDR1 reads SQVTM; CDR2 reads ANQGSEA. CDR3 amino acids: CSVRKGHSSYNEQFF.

The gene calls are TRBV12-3 or TRBV12-4 and TRBJ2-7. The CDR3 is 13 amino acids. Here the CDR3 reads CASSQLYHYEQYF.

The chain combines TRBV28 with TRBJ2-5; TCRdb calls TRBD2, which cannot be checked without DNA. The CDR3 extends over 16 amino acids. The V gene's germline CDR1 is MDHEN and CDR2 SYDVKM. This CDR3 reads CASSRQRGGFGETQYF.

The chain recombines TRBV5-4 with TRBJ2-2. Per the germline V gene, CDR1 is SGHNT and CDR2 is YYREEE (reference sequence). The CDR3 is 15 amino acids. The chain's CDR3 is CASSLPGSISGELFF.

The chain couples TRBV14 to TRBJ2-5; TCRdb returns TRBD1, unconfirmable since there is no DNA. CDR1 SGHDN and CDR2 FVKESK come from the germline V gene. This CDR3 has 12 amino acids. The CDR3 loop reads CASSQGQGTQYF.

The chain uses TRBV19 and TRBJ1-5. CDR1 is LNHDA, CDR2 SQIVND, per germline (reference sequence). The CDR3 contains 14 residues. CDR3 region: CASSIWAINQPQHF.

This rearrangement joins TRBV5-6 to TRBJ1-2; the TRBD1 assignment by TCRdb is unverifiable without DNA. The germline V gene encodes CDR1 SGHDT and CDR2 YYEEEE. The CDR3 totals 14 residues. The CDR3 protein is CASSWTDREYGYTF.

The chain recombines TRBV7-3 with TRBJ2-1; TCRdb gives TRBD2 as the D gene, but with no DNA this cannot be confirmed. CDR3 length: 16 amino acids. Per germline, CDR1 SGHTA and CDR2 FQGTGA. The CDR3 is CASSSGLAHLHNEQFF.

The chain couples TRBV18 to TRBJ2-3; without DNA, the TCRdb call of TRBD1 cannot be checked. Germline V gives CDR1 KGHSH, CDR2 LQKENI. The CDR3 extends over 15 amino acids. CDR3 loop: CASSPRVAGTDTQYF.

The rearrangement links TRBV29-1 to TRBJ1-2. Looked up from germline, CDR1 is SQVTM and CDR2 is ANQGSEA. The CDR3 has 13 residues. This chain's CDR3 is CSVVGGETYGYTF.

The V call is TRBV27, the J call TRBJ2-7; TCRdb lists TRBD2, though no DNA is available to test this call. In germline, CDR1 is MNHEY, CDR2 SMNVEV (reference sequence). The CDR3 runs 16 residues. CDR3 region: CASSGGTSGRVDEQYF.

The J gene is TRBJ1-1, the V gene TRBV11-2; TCRdb's assignment of TRBD1 cannot be checked, as there is no DNA. The germline V gene has CDR1 SGHAT and CDR2 FQNNGV. The CDR3 loop spans 15 amino acids. The CDR3 protein is CASSLFRTENTEAFF.

The chain links TRBV28 to TRBJ2-7; the D gene TCRdb calls, TRBD1, cannot be checked with no DNA. Germline V CDR1 and CDR2: MDHEN, SYDVKM. The CDR3 spans 15 residues. The chain's CDR3 is CASSSRTTSSYEQYF.

The rearrangement links TRBV4-3 to TRBJ1-6. The CDR3 is 16 amino acids. From germline, CDR1 is LGHNA and CDR2 YSLEER. The CDR3 loop is CASSQDGSLGNSPLHF.

The V and J genes are TRBV15 and TRBJ1-4; the D gene TCRdb calls, TRBD1, cannot be checked with no DNA. The CDR3 contains 15 residues. From germline, CDR1 is LNHNV and CDR2 YYDKDF (reference sequence). The CDR3 sequence is CATADSTGQGEKLFF.

The CDR3 region is CASSLIAGGQETQYF. The chain links TRBV7-7 to TRBJ2-5; TCRdb names TRBD2, which stays unverified in the absence of DNA. The CDR3 has 15 residues. Germline CDR1 and CDR2: SSHAT and FNYEAQ (reference sequence).

The chain has TRBV18 and TRBJ2-7; without DNA, the TCRdb call of TRBD1 cannot be checked. The CDR3 is 15 amino acids. CDR1 is KGHSH, CDR2 LQKENI, per germline. The CDR3 spells CASSPRQGGSYEQYF. The entire variable domain, with the rest obtained from reference TRBV18 and TRBJ2-7, is as follows: NAGVMQNPRHLVRRRGQEARLRCSPMKGHSHVYWYRQLPEEGLKFMVYLQKENIIDESGMPKERFSAEFPKEGPSILRIQQVVRGDSAAYFCASSPRQGGSYEQYFGPGTRLTVT.

CDR3 sequence reads: CASSLDNYEQYF. The chain combines TRBV12-3 or TRBV12-4 with TRBJ2-7; TCRdb gives TRBD1 as the D gene, but with no DNA this cannot be confirmed. This CDR3 is built from 12 residues.

The V call is TRBV29-1, the J call TRBJ2-7; with no DNA, the TCRdb D assignment of TRBD1 cannot be verified. The CDR3 is 15 residues long. Germline loops: CDR1 SQVTM, CDR2 ANQGSEA. CDR3 residues: CSVVPGGTPIYEQYF.

This chain uses TRBV7-2 with TRBJ2-7; TCRdb's D call, TRBD2, is unchecked because there is no DNA. The length of the CDR3 is 15 residues. Germline V lookup: CDR1 SGHTA, CDR2 FQGNSA. This chain's CDR3 is CASSRSGGLSYEQYF.

V is TRBV18 and J is TRBJ2-2. The V gene's germline CDR1 is KGHSH and CDR2 LQKENI. The CDR3 totals 16 residues. This chain's CDR3 is CASSPVDWTYTGELFF.

The rearrangement links TRBV20-1 to TRBJ2-1; TCRdb's assignment of TRBD2 cannot be checked, as there is no DNA. The CDR3 is 15 amino acids. CDR1 DFQATT and CDR2 SNEGSKA come from the germline V gene (reference sequence). CDR3 in amino acids: CSAREREVSYNEQFF.

This chain connects TRBV29-1 to TRBJ2-7. The CDR3 spans 12 residues. Looked up from germline, CDR1 is SQVTM and CDR2 is ANQGSEA. CDR3 sequence: CSVPGPTYEQYF.

The chain is built from TRBV11-2 and TRBJ2-2. Germline V gene lookup returns CDR1 SGHAT and CDR2 FQNNGV. This CDR3 region has 14 residues. The CDR3 region is CASSPYQNTGELFF.

The chain couples TRBV7-6 to TRBJ2-3. Per the germline V gene, CDR1 is SGHVS and CDR2 is FNYEAQ. CDR3 length equals 16 residues. The CDR3 spells CASSVRLGRFTDTQYF.